These T cell receptor beta chains were read from a single sample in a study of blood T cell repertoires in COVID-19. The data were produced by immunoSEQ multiplex PCR, yet TCRdb's version contains in-frame clones alone and is incomplete. The sample includes some 370,000 clones, around 87% of them seen just once. Sequencing input: peripheral blood. These receptors were obtained from a woman aged 25 to 39 with COVID-19, enrolled during active disease. CDR3s include the opening cysteine and the closing phenylalanine or tryptophan. A D gene is named only where the DNA matches it firmly. The listing skips clone size in some rows; elsewhere it reads once, few, many or a size class.

v_gene	j_gene	d_gene	len	abundance	CDR3nt	CDR3aa
TRBV24-1	TRBJ2-3	-	15	-	TGTGCCACGGGGAATACGCGGGACAGCACAGATACGCAGTATTTT	CATGNTRDSTDTQYF
TRBV9	TRBJ2-1	TRBD2	16	-	TGTGCCAGCAGCAGGAGCGGGAGGGCCGAGTACAATGAGCAGTTCTTC	CASSRSGRAEYNEQFF
TRBV24-1	TRBJ2-3	-	14	-	TGTGCCACCAGTGATTTGGAGGGAACAGATACGCAGTATTTT	CATSDLEGTDTQYF
TRBV4-1	TRBJ2-1	TRBD2	16	-	TGCGCCAGCAGGCACCAGACTAGCGGCTCCTACAATGAGCAGTTCTTC	CASRHQTSGSYNEQFF
TRBV7-3	TRBJ2-2	TRBD1	13	-	TGTGCCAGCAGCTGGGACAGCACCGGGGAGCTGTTTTTT	CASSWDSTGELFF
TRBV4-1	TRBJ2-1	TRBD1	17	-	TGCGCCAGCAGCCAAGAGTGGGACAGGGGGTTTGTAGATGAGCAGTTCTTC	CASSQEWDRGFVDEQFF
TRBV29-1	TRBJ2-7	TRBD2	13	-	TGCAGCGTTGATCTAGCGGGGTCCTACGAGCAGTACTTC	CSVDLAGSYEQYF
TRBV28	TRBJ2-1	TRBD1	13	-	TGTGCCAGCAGTCCGGACAGGGTGGGCGAGCAGTTCTTC	CASSPDRVGEQFF
TRBV5-4	TRBJ2-7	-	12	-	TGTGCCAGCAGCCCCGGCAGGGACGAGCAGTACTTC	CASSPGRDEQYF
TRBV5-6	TRBJ1-6	TRBD1	15	few	TGTGCCAGCAGCTTGTGGGACAGGGTTAATTCACCCCTCCACTTT	CASSLWDRVNSPLHF
TRBV15	TRBJ2-7	-	14	-	TGTGCCACCAGCAGAGGAGGGACAATGGACGAGCAGTACTTC	CATSRGGTMDEQYF
TRBV5-1	TRBJ2-1	-	16	-	TGCGCCAGCAGCCCGGGTGCTTCGAGCTCCTACAATGAGCAGTTCTTC	CASSPGASSSYNEQFF
TRBV19	TRBJ2-1	-	12	-	TGTGCCAGTAGTGCATATGGGGAGGAGCAGTTCTTC	CASSAYGEEQFF
TRBV19	TRBJ1-6	-	15	-	TGTGCCAGTAGTATTCCGGGACAAAAAGGCTCACCCCTCCACTTT	CASSIPGQKGSPLHF
TRBV19	TRBJ1-5	TRBD1	15	-	TGTGCCAGTAGACCGGGACAGTATAGCAATCAGCCCCAGCATTTT	CASRPGQYSNQPQHF
TRBV5-1	TRBJ2-3	-	17	-	TGCGCCAGCAGCTTAGGACAGGGGAGACTAGCGGGTAATACGCAGTATTTT	CASSLGQGRLAGNTQYF
TRBV27	TRBJ2-7	TRBD2	15	-	TGTGCCAGCAGTTTGAGAGCGGGACTCGGGTACGAGCAGTACTTC	CASSLRAGLGYEQYF
TRBV12-2	TRBJ2-1	-	15	-	TGTGCAAGTCTCGACGGGGGGAGTTCCTACAATGAGCAGTTCTTC	CASLDGGSSYNEQFF
TRBV7-7	TRBJ2-7	-	15	-	TGTGCTAGCAGCTTAGCTTGGGACAACTCCTACGAGCAGTACTTC	CASSLAWDNSYEQYF
TRBV5-6	TRBJ2-2	-	16	-	TGTGCCAGCAGCCGCACAGGAGGGGTACGGACCGGGGAGCTGTTTTTT	CASSRTGGVRTGELFF
TRBV25-1	TRBJ2-3	-	14	once	TGTGCCAGCAACGAGGCGGGAAACACAGATACGCAGTATTTT	CASNEAGNTDTQYF
TRBV6-5	TRBJ2-7	-	13	-	TGTGCCAGCAGCCCCGGACAGACCTACGAGCAGTACTTC	CASSPGQTYEQYF
TRBV27	TRBJ2-7	TRBD1	15	-	TGTGCCAGCAGTTCCCGGACAGGGGGCACCGTCAGGCAGTACTTC	CASSSRTGGTVRQYF
TRBV19	TRBJ1-2	TRBD1	12	-	TGTGCCAGCGGGACAGATTTATATGGCTACACCTTC	CASGTDLYGYTF
TRBV7-3	TRBJ2-3	-	15	-	TGTGCCAGCAGCTTAACGGCAGGCGGGGCAGATACGCAGTATTTT	CASSLTAGGADTQYF
TRBV19	TRBJ2-5	-	15	-	TGTGCCAGTAGTATTGTGTCCGGGGGCCAAGAGACCCAGTACTTC	CASSIVSGGQETQYF
TRBV30	TRBJ1-4	TRBD1	18	-	TGTGCCTGGAGTGTCAAAATCTCCGGGACAGCTTTTAATGAAAAACTGTTTTTT	CAWSVKISGTAFNEKLFF
TRBV6-2/TRBV6-3	TRBJ2-2	TRBD2	17	-	TGTGCCAGCAGTTACCGACTAGCGGGAGGGAGGACCGGGGAGCTGTTTTTT	CASSYRLAGGRTGELFF
TRBV7-8	TRBJ2-1	-	12	-	TGTGCCAGCAGCCCCAGACTAGAAGAGCAGTTCTTC	CASSPRLEEQFF
TRBV28	TRBJ1-3	-	13	-	TGTGCCTCGTTCGGGATGCCTGGAAACACCATATATTTT	CASFGMPGNTIYF
TRBV6-2/TRBV6-3	TRBJ2-7	TRBD1	16	-	TGTGCCAGCAGTTACTCTCGCGGGACAGGAGACTACGAGCAGTACTTC	CASSYSRGTGDYEQYF
TRBV4-1	TRBJ2-3	-	16	few	TGCGCCAGCAGCCAAGATGAGCGATATCTCACAGATACGCAGTATTTT	CASSQDERYLTDTQYF
TRBV9	TRBJ1-3	-	15	-	TGTGCCAGCAGCGTAGTAGGGGCGTCTGGAAACACCATATATTTT	CASSVVGASGNTIYF
TRBV9	TRBJ1-5	TRBD1	14	few	TGTGCCAGCAGCGAGGGACAGGGGGATCAGCCCCAGCATTTT	CASSEGQGDQPQHF
TRBV5-5	TRBJ2-2	TRBD1	15	-	TGTGCCAGCAGCCCCCAGGGGGCAGTCACCGGGGAGCTGTTTTTT	CASSPQGAVTGELFF
TRBV24-1	TRBJ2-2	TRBD2	15	-	TGTGCCACCAGAGGGACTAGCGGGAGTACCGGGGAGCTGTTTTTT	CATRGTSGSTGELFF
TRBV5-1	TRBJ1-1	-	13	-	TGCGCCAGCAGCCGTGAGGGGAACACTGAAGCTTTCTTT	CASSREGNTEAFF
TRBV29-1	TRBJ2-7	TRBD1	13	-	TGCAGCGGGGGACAGGGGACTGGGGACGAGCAGTACTTC	CSGGQGTGDEQYF
TRBV25-1	TRBJ2-3	TRBD1	15	once	TGTGCCAGCAGCCCTAAGGGACAGTTCACAGATACGCAGTATTTT	CASSPKGQFTDTQYF
TRBV5-4	TRBJ2-5	TRBD2	11	-	TGTGCCAGCAGCACGGGGGGGACCCAGTACTTC	CASSTGGTQYF
TRBV30	TRBJ2-1	TRBD2	15	-	TGTGCCTGGAGTGCCGGGACTAGGGCCTACAATGAGCAGTTCTTC	CAWSAGTRAYNEQFF
TRBV18	TRBJ2-7	TRBD1	15	-	TGTGCCAGCTCAGGTGGACAGGGGGTTTCCTACGAGCAGTACTTC	CASSGGQGVSYEQYF
TRBV11-1	TRBJ2-2	TRBD2	15	-	TGTGCCAGCCCCAGCGGGGGCTCGAACACCGGGGAGCTGTTTTTT	CASPSGGSNTGELFF
TRBV12-3/TRBV12-4	TRBJ2-7	-	13	-	TGTGCCAGCAGTTTTGGCAGGGGATACGAGCAGTACTTC	CASSFGRGYEQYF
TRBV5-1	TRBJ1-2	TRBD1	14	-	TGCGCCAGCAGCTTGGGGGACAGGGGGCGAGGCTACACCTTC	CASSLGDRGRGYTF
TRBV28	TRBJ2-7	TRBD2	16	-	TGTGCCAGCCAACCGGGACTAGCGGGGGTTTACTACGAGCAGTACTTC	CASQPGLAGVYYEQYF
TRBV5-1	TRBJ1-1	TRBD1	16	-	TGCGCCAGCAGCACCACCGGGACAGGGACGGACACTGAAGCTTTCTTT	CASSTTGTGTDTEAFF
TRBV28	TRBJ1-2	-	16	few	TGTGCCAGCAGTAGTTGGGGGGATAAATCTAACTATGGCTACACCTTC	CASSSWGDKSNYGYTF
TRBV2	TRBJ1-3	-	13	-	TGTGCCGGCTTTGGGCAGCTTGGAAACACCATATATTTT	CAGFGQLGNTIYF
TRBV14	TRBJ1-1	-	13	-	TGTGCCAGCAGCCGCGCGGGATTCACTGAAGCTTTCTTT	CASSRAGFTEAFF
TRBV10-3	TRBJ2-7	TRBD1	12	-	TGTGCCACTACGGACAGGGCGGACGAGCAGTACTTC	CATTDRADEQYF
TRBV6-5	TRBJ2-7	-	13	-	TGTGCCAGCAGTTACTCCACAACCTACGAGCAGTACTTC	CASSYSTTYEQYF
TRBV24-1	TRBJ1-1	-	14	-	TGTGCCACCAGTGATAGGACTGAAAACACTGAAGCTTTCTTT	CATSDRTENTEAFF
TRBV24-1	TRBJ2-1	-	15	-	TGTGCCACCAGTGCTACGGGAGTCTCCTACAATGAGCAGTTCTTC	CATSATGVSYNEQFF
TRBV27	TRBJ1-3	-	16	-	TGTGCCAGCAGTTCCCTAGATGGACTCTCTGGAAACACCATATATTTT	CASSSLDGLSGNTIYF